This T cell receptor beta chain is from a study of shared clonotypes between healthy human individuals (dated by TCRdb to 2018 to 2021). For context, the study as a whole: A couple of women and a few men aged 18 to 49 years were included in the cohort. For each donor, three plates each were used for CD4 naive and CD4 memory, two plates were used for CD8 naive, and one plate was used for CD8 memory. The study deeply sequenced blood TCR repertoires of about 5 healthy adults to estimate repertoire size and the extent of clonotype sharing between individuals. Libraries were prepared and TCR repertoires were sequenced by different laboratories using diverse techniques, in order to increase sequencing depth and limit assay-specific biases. Leukapheresis yielded between about 0.94 and 10 billion PBMCs per donor.

CDR1 and CDR2 (KGHSH, LQKENI) derive from the germline V gene. After removal of 6 bases from V and 2 bases from J, the junction retains 8 bases not matched to a gene. The CDR3 goes from the cysteine to the phenylalanine over 15 residues. Just the 45-base CDR3 DNA is kept, in frame starting at base 1. This clone turned up a few times. There is no known antigen for this receptor. No per-base quality is available; no much larger clone lies one base away. The donors were healthy, HIV-negative adults with no recently reported acute infections or vaccinations. All donors were Caucasian adults living in Nashville, Tennessee, USA. Magnetic negative selection was used to enrich CD4+ T cells, after which naive cells were positively selected on CD45RA and the negative fraction became the memory subset. Blood was obtained by leukapheresis, after which PBMCs were separated by Ficoll-Histopaque density gradient centrifugation and cryopreserved in liquid nitrogen vapor phase. Analytical flow cytometry was used to check the purity and quantity of every magnetically sorted T cell population. From each sorted fraction, genomic DNA was isolated and quantified by UV absorbance on a Nanodrop 2000c.

General conclusions and limits of the study: Naive subsets generally had larger estimated clonotype richness than memory subsets did. The small number of donors limited the genetic and exposure-history diversity represented. Sampling was restricted to blood, and TCR repertoires in tissues likely differ from the TCR repertoires found in blood. Higher generation probabilities were observed for clonotypes shared by all four sorted-subset donors than for non-shared clonotypes. Rarefaction of sorted-subset datasets indicated incomplete sequencing despite the large sequencing depth. Across four donors, 5% to 6% of naive CD4, over 3% of naive CD8, around 2.5% of memory CD4, and around 0.4% of memory CD8 clonotypes were shared. Pairwise subsampling led to the expectation that sequencing depth would affect the degree of clonotype sharing among donors.

Using the deep immunoSEQ assay, TCR CDR3 regions were amplified from genomic DNA by multiplex PCR. Genomic DNA extracted from each cell subset was distributed evenly over all wells of several immunoSEQ 96-well plates, and each plate served as one replicate. For sorted subsets, each replicate PCR was loaded with approximately 0.2 ug genomic DNA, equivalent to 30,000 or so T cell genomes. Purified libraries were quantified with a Qubit 3.0 fluorometer, sized on a Bioanalyzer 2100, and re-quantified with the KAPA Library Quantification kit. Every immunoSEQ 96-well plate was sequenced on a dedicated single-read 150-cycle Illumina NextSeq 550 flow cell. Under the source paper's analysis protocol: The immunoSEQ output contained only junctional sequences without quality scores, so filtering could not match that applied to full-length reads. To assign V/J genes and CDR3, sequences were annotated using PyIR, a Python wrapper for IgBLAST v1.9, with IMGT germline references. Any read was removed if the V/J assignment was weak (E-value above 1e-6), the CDR3 was missing, or the read contained stop codons, out-of-frame junctions, or ambiguous translated residues. V3J clonotypes were defined as sequences sharing an identical inferred V gene, J gene, and CDR3 amino acid sequence. To compute the percentage overlap between repertoires, the number of shared unique clonotypes was divided by the size of the smaller repertoire. Repertoire richness was assessed with RTK rarefaction, the Chao1 estimator, and Recon v2.1 estimates of unobserved clonotypes. Generation probabilities were computed with OLGA for all TCRbeta clonotypes obtained by the gDNA method from a handful of donors. TCRdb retrieved this table from immuneACCESS and kept in-frame rearrangements only. Not all clones are present; in checked studies, unresolved V genes account for under half, and no reason is known for the remainder. V and J calls and clone size are as listed in that table; D and trimming were resolved from the DNA. The sample contains millions of clones, over 90% of them found a single time. The ten largest clones capture about 0.37% of the sample.

The chain uses TRBV18 and TRBJ1-1; TRBD1 agrees with 8 junctional bases. The clonotype was recovered from a man younger than 35 in good health. Some clones in this sample may be carry-over from other donors' samples. Sample: naive CD4+ T cells from PBMCs. In light of the paper, this sample's cell subset or site label describes: CD45RA+ positively selected. The CDR3: CASSPGQGINTEAFF. The bases are TGTGCCAGCTCCCCAGGACAGGGAATAAACACTGAAGCTTTCTTT.